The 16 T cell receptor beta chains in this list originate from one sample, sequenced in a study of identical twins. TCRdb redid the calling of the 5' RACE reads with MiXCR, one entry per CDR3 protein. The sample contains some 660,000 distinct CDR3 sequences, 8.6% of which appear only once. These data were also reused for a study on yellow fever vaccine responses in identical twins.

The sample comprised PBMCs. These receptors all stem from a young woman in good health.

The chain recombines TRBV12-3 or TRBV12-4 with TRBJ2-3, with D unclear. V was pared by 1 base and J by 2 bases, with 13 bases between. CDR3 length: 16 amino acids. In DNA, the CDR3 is TGTGCCAGCAGTTTAGGCCCGGCGGTACTCACAGATACGCAGTATTTT. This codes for CASSLGPAVLTDTQYF.

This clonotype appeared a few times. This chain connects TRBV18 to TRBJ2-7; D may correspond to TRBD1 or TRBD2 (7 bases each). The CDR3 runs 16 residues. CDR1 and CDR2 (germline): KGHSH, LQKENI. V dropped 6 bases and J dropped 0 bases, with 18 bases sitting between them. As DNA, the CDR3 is TGTGCCAGCTCGCCCCCAGGGGAGGGGGCCTCCTACGAGCAGTACTTC. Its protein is CASSPPGEGASYEQYF.

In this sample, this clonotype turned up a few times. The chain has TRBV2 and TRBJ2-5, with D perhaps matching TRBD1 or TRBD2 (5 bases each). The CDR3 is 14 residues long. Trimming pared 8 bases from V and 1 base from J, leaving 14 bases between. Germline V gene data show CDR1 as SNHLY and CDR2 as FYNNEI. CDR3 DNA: TGTGCCAGCCAAAGGACACGGGGCCAAGAGACCCAGTACTTC. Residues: CASQRTRGQETQYF.

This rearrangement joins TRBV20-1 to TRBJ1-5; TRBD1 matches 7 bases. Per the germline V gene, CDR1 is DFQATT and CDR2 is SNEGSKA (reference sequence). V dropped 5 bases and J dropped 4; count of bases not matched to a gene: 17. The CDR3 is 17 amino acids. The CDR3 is CSADPRYRGYGNQPQHF. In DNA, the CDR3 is TGCAGTGCTGACCCCCGTTACAGGGGATATGGGAATCAGCCCCAGCATTTT.

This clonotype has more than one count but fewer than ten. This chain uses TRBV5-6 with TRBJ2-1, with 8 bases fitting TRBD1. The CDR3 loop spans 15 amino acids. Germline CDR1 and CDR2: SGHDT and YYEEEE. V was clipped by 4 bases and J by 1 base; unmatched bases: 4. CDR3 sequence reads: CASSGDRFSYNEQFF. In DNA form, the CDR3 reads TGTGCCAGCAGCGGGGACAGGTTTTCCTACAATGAGCAGTTCTTC.

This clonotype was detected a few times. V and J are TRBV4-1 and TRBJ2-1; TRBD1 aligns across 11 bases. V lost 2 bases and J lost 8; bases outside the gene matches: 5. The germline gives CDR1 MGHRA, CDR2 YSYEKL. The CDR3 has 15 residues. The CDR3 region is CASSQPRDRGDEQFF. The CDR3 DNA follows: TGCGCCAGCAGCCAACCCCGGGACAGGGGGGATGAGCAGTTCTTC.

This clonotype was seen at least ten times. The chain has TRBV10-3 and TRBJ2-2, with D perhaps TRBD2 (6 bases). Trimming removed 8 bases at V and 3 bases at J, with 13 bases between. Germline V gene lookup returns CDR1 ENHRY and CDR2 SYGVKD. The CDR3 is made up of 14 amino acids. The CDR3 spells CAIALAAYTGELFF. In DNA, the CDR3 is TGTGCCATCGCACTAGCAGCGTACACCGGGGAGCTGTTTTTT.

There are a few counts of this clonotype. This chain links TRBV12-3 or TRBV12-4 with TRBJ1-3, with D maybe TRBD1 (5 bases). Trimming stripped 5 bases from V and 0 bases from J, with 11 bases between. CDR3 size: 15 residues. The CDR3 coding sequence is TGTGCCAGCAGTCCCCGACAGAACTCTGGAAACACCATATATTTT. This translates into CASSPRQNSGNTIYF.

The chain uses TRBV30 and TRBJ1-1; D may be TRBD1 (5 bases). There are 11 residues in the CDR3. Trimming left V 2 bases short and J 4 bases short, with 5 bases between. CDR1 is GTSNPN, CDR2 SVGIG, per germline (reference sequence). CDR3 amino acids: CAWSQGTEAFF. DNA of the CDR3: TGTGCCTGGAGTCAGGGCACTGAAGCTTTCTTT. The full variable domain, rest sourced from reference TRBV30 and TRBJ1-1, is SQTIHQWPATLVQPVGSPLSLECTVEGTSNPNLYWYRQAAGRGLQLLFYSVGIGQISSEVPQNLSASRPQDRQFILSSKKLLLSDSGFYLCAWSQGTEAFFGQGTRLTVV.

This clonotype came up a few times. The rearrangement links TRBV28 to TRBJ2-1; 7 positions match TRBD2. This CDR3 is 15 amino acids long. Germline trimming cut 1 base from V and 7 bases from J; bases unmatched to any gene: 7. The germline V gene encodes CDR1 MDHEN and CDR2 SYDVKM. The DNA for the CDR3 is TGTGCCAGCAGTTTATCCGGGGGGTTGGGGAATGAGCAGTTCTTC. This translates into CASSLSGGLGNEQFF.

DNA for the CDR3: TGTGCCACCAAACTAGCGGCCAGCAATGAGCAGTTCTTC. Translating gives CATKLAASNEQFF. This chain uses TRBV6-1 with TRBJ2-1, with 8 bases fitting TRBD2. The CDR3 has 13 amino acids. The trim removed 10 bases at V and 6 bases at J, leaving 8 bases unmatched. The germline gives CDR1 MNHNS, CDR2 SASEGT.

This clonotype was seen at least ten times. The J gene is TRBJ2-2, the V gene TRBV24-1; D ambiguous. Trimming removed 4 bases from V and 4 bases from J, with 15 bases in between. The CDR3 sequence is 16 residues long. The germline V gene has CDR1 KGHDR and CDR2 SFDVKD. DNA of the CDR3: TGTGCCACCAGTGAACCTAAGCCAGGAGCCACCGGGGAGCTGTTTTTT. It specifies CATSEPKPGATGELFF.

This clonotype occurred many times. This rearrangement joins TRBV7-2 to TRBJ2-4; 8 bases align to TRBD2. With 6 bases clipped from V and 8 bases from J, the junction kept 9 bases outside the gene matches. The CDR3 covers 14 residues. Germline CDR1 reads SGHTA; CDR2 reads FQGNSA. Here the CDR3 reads CASRDTGGGDIQYF. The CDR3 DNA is TGTGCCAGCAGAGATACCGGGGGGGGAGACATTCAGTACTTC. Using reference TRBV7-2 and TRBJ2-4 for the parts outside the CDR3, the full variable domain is GAGVSQSPSNKVTEKGKDVELRCDPISGHTALYWYRQSLGQGLEFLIYFQGNSAPDKSGLPSDRFSAERTGGSVSTLTIQRTQQEDSAVYLCASRDTGGGDIQYFGAGTRLSVL.

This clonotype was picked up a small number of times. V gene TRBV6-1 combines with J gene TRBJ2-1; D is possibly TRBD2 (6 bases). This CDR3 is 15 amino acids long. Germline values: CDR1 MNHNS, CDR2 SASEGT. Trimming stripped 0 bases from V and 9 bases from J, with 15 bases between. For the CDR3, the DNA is TGTGCCAGCAGTGAAGCCCAACTAGCCGGTGTTGAGCAGTTCTTC. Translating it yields CASSEAQLAGVEQFF.

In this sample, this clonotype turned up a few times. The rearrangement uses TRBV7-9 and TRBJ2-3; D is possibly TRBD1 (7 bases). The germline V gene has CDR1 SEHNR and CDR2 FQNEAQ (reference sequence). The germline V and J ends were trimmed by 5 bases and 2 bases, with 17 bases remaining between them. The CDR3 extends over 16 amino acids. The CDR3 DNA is TGTGCCAGCAGCCCAGGCGGGACAGCTTTCACAGATACGCAGTATTTT. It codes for CASSPGGTAFTDTQYF.

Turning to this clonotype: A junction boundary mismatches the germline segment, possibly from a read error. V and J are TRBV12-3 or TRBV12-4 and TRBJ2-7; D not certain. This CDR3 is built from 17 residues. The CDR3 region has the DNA TGTGCCAGCAGTTTTTATCGTTCGTCGGCGTCTTCCTACGAGCGGTACTTC. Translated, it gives CASSFYRSSASSYERYF.